This paragraph reports one T cell receptor (beta chain). What it binds is unknown. This specimen belongs to a study of cytomegalovirus exposure and HLA in healthy donors. Findings of the study overall: In a later analysis, a genetic analysis reported fewer productive-TCR N-insertions in an Asian-associated ancestry cluster than the cohort average. Common viral pathogens seemed to be connected with several of the most significant clusters, according to a later analysis.

Healthy bone marrow donors made up the donor group. Both 60 Vbeta primers and 13 Jbeta primers went into the PCR. How the authors handled the data: The authors later counted 65 million to 80 million unique TCR beta chains, roughly 10 million of them shared. TCRdb's table, derived via immunoSEQ multiplex PCR, lists solely in-frame clones and lacks some. V and J calls and clone size are given by that table; D and trimming were obtained from the DNA. Found here are some 46,000 clones; the top ten clones hold roughly 7.3%. Germline values: CDR1 KGHSH, CDR2 LQKENI. The CDR3 totals 14 residues. V was pared by 5 bases and J by 4 bases, with 13 bases between.

The sample taken for sequencing was PBMCs. The receptor's source is a male donor in good health and CMV-seronegative. This chain links TRBV18 with TRBJ2-3; D is possibly TRBD1 (6 bases). CDR3 DNA: TGTGCCAGCTCATCTGCAGGGGTGGCAGATACGCAGTATTTT. It is translated as CASSSAGVADTQYF. Using reference TRBV18 and TRBJ2-3 for the parts outside the CDR3, the full variable domain is NAGVMQNPRHLVRRRGQEARLRCSPMKGHSHVYWYRQLPEEGLKFMVYLQKENIIDESGMPKERFSAEFPKEGPSILRIQQVVRGDSAAYFCASSSAGVADTQYFGPGTRLTVL.